The 14 T cell receptor delta chains presented below share a single source sample, sequenced in a study of gamma-delta T cells after stem cell transplantation. TCRdb called clones anew from the RT-PCR reads with CATT. The table records around 1,500 delta-chain clones, approximately 16% of them present only once. The source material was gamma-delta T cells. Source of these receptors: a human donor. It is not recorded whose cells these are; they may come from a transplant donor.

A note on this clone: A much larger clonotype is one base distant, so this may be a read error. The genes are TRDV1 and TRDJ1; 8 bases match TRDD3. The CDR3 runs 21 residues. With 1 base clipped from V and 0 bases from J, the junction kept 19 bases outside the gene matches. Germline lookup yields CDR1 TSWWSYY and CDR2 QGS. In DNA form, the CDR3 reads TGTGCTCTTGGGGAACGGGTACGACTGGGGGCCCGCCCTTCGTACACCGATAAACTCATCTTT. Translated, it gives CALGERVRLGARPSYTDKLIF.

This clone appeared a few times. This chain connects TRDV1 to TRDJ1, with 10 bases lining up with TRDD3. V trimming: 2 bases; J trimming: 3 bases; junction bases outside the gene matches: 27. Germline V gene data show CDR1 as TSWWSYY and CDR2 as QGS. The CDR3 runs 23 residues. As DNA, the CDR3 is TGTGCTCTTGGGGAATCTCGAGGATCCTTCCTAAGGGTACTGGGGGATTTGCCCGATAAACTCATCTTT. Amino acids: CALGESRGSFLRVLGDLPDKLIF.

This clone was counted a few times. A much more abundant neighbour one base away suggests this may be a read error. V gene TRDV1 combines with J gene TRDJ1; 10 bases fit TRDD3. The CDR3 totals 21 residues. CDR1 and CDR2 (germline): TSWWSYY, QGS. V was clipped by 6 bases and J by 9 bases; unmatched bases: 31. CDR3 coding DNA: TGTGCTCTTGGTCGAGCTTCTCCCTCCGTTCCGTTACTGGGGGATTTTGTCCAACTCATCTTT. Residues: CALGRASPSVPLLGDFVQLIF.

On this clone: A read error may be the cause here, since a much bigger clone is one base away. The chain recombines TRDV1 with TRDJ1, with 8 bases identical to TRDD3. The CDR3 runs 21 residues. The germline V gene encodes CDR1 TSWWSYY and CDR2 QGS. CDR3 nucleotide sequence: TGTGCTCTTGGGCGAAATGGGGGACTAGGCTGGGGGACCGAGTACACCGATAAACCCATCTTT. It translates to CALGRNGGLGWGTEYTDKPIF.

The sample holds a few counts of this clone. A read error is possible here, since a much larger clone lies one base away. Other DNA sequences from this sample encode an identical CDR3 as well. The genes are TRDV1 and TRDJ1; TRDD3 matches at 10 bases. Germline lookup yields CDR1 TSWWSYY and CDR2 QGS. The CDR3 has 19 amino acids. The CDR3 sequence: CALGKLVLGDPVYTDKLIF. The CDR3 DNA sequence: TGTGCCCTTGGGAAACTGGTACTGGGGGATCCCGTCTACACCGATAAACTCATCTTT.

This clone was detected a few times. TCRdb's protein, taken from a much larger clone, differs from this DNA's translation at residue 9, likely owing to a read error; the protein displayed comes from the DNA. The chain employs TRDV2 and TRDJ3, with D perhaps matching TRDD3 (5 bases). The CDR3 is 18 residues long. Germline loops: CDR1 GEAIGNYY, CDR2 EKD. Trimming pared 3 bases from V and 0 bases from J, leaving 14 bases between. CDR3 sequence (DNA): TGTGCCTGTGACTCGGCTACTGGACCCTCCTGGGACACCCGACAGATGTTTTTC. It is translated as CACDSATGPSWDTRQMFF.

Sample share makes this clone large (0.1 to 1%). The sample has other DNA sequences that encode this CDR3 too. This chain links TRDV3 with TRDJ1; 8 bases are a match to TRDD3. CDR3 length: 16 amino acids. Germline loops: CDR1 TVYSNPD, CDR2 GDNSRS (reference sequence). The ends lost 4 bases at V and 0 bases at J; junction bases unmatched: 13. The CDR3 nucleotides read TGTGCCTCTACGGGATACGCTTACTCAAACACCGATAAACTCATCTTT. The encoded protein is CASTGYAYSNTDKLIF.

This clone was counted only a few times. TCRdb has a much larger clone's protein, which differs at residue 15 from the translation of this DNA, likely because of a read error; what is shown is the protein translated from the DNA. The chain uses TRDV2 and TRDJ1; the match to TRDD3 covers 8 bases. CDR1 is GEAIGNYY and CDR2 is EKD in the germline V gene. The CDR3 runs 17 residues. CDR3 bases: TGTGCCTGTGACCCGATACTGGGGGCCACCTCCACCGATAAACCCATCTTT. It encodes CACDPILGATSTDKPIF.

This clone was recorded only once. CDR3 nucleotide sequence: TGTGCTCTTGGGGAAATCCCACCAGGCAGTTTTTATACTGGGGGATACGCCGATAAACTCATCTTT. Translated: CALGEIPPGSFYTGGYADKLIF. This chain uses TRDV1 with TRDJ1; TRDD3 matches 13 bases. After removal of 2 bases from V and 3 bases from J, the junction contained 21 bases not matched to a gene. Germline V gene sequence: CDR1 TSWWSYY, CDR2 QGS. The CDR3 sequence is 22 residues long.

Details on this clone: A much larger clone differs by one base, so this may be a read error. This chain uses TRDV1 with TRDJ1, with 12 bases fitting TRDD3. This CDR3 comprises 22 residues. The V gene's germline CDR1 is TSWWSYY and CDR2 QGS. With 0 bases clipped from V and 0 bases from J, the junction kept 17 bases outside the gene matches. The CDR3 nucleotides are TGTGCTCTTGGGGAACTACTTTCTTTCCGTACTGGGGGATACCCGTACACCGATAAACTCATCTTT. Amino acids: CALGELLSFRTGGYPYTDKLIF.

This clone was picked up a small number of times. The chain links TRAV29/DV5 to TRDJ1; either TRDD2 or TRDD3 may fit D (7 bases each). The CDR3 length is 19 residues. Per the germline V gene, CDR1 is NSMFDY and CDR2 is ISSIKDK. The germline V and J ends were trimmed by 1 base and 0 bases, with 25 bases remaining between them. The CDR3: CAASQRSYVELGDTDKLIF. In DNA form, the CDR3 reads TGTGCAGCAAGCCAACGTTCCTACGTTGAGCTGGGGGACACCGATAAACTCATCTTT.

For this clone: Just one base apart from a much larger clone, this may be a read error. Other DNA sequences in this sample translate to the same CDR3. V gene TRDV3 combines with J gene TRDJ1, with 8 bases that match TRDD3. Germline CDR1 and CDR2: TVYSNPD and GDNSRS (reference sequence). This CDR3 spans 25 amino acids. As DNA, the CDR3 is TGCGCCTTTCGAGATTCCTTTGTCCAGAGAGCTCCGGGTCACTGGGGGCTCATATACACCGATAAACTCATCTTT. It specifies CAFRDSFVQRAPGHWGLIYTDKLIF.

As regards this clone: This sequence may be a read error, since a much larger clone differs from it by one base. Additional DNA sequences in this sample encode the identical CDR3. This chain uses TRDV1 with TRDJ1; 7 bases match TRDD3. The length of the CDR3 is 17 residues. After removal of 9 bases from V and 0 bases from J, the junction contained 16 bases not matched to a gene. The germline V gene has CDR1 TSWWSYY and CDR2 QGS. The DNA of the CDR3 is TGTGCTCTCCTGGGGGGTGAGGACACCGGCCACACCGATAAACTCATCTTT. It is translated as CALLGGEDTGHTDKLIF.

Sample share makes this clone large. Within the sample, other DNA sequences also encode this same CDR3. The rearrangement uses TRDV1 and TRDJ1; perhaps TRDD3 as D (5 bases). Germline V gene lookup returns CDR1 TSWWSYY and CDR2 QGS. The CDR3 consists of 17 residues. Trimming pared 2 bases from V and 0 bases from J, leaving 16 bases between. The CDR3 DNA is TGTGCTCTTGGGGAAAAACTAGTCGGGGGGTACACCGATAAACTCATCTTT. Protein sequence: CALGEKLVGGYTDKLIF.